A single T cell receptor (beta chain) is shown here with its context. A junction end diverges from the germline sequence, so it may reflect a read error. The method was immunoSEQ multiplex PCR; TCRdb's version includes in-frame clones alone and lacks a portion of them. This table holds 20,000 or so clones, around two thirds found once. This sample stems from a study of sequential checkpoint blockade in melanoma. About the research overall: Randomization was 1:1 between first-line nivolumab→ipilimumab and ipilimumab→nivolumab.

The treatment denotes: randomized to nivolumab then ipilimumab (arm A) or the reverse (arm B). No patient had prior DNA-damaging chemotherapy. Sorted cells were live CD3+CD8+, lacking CD19 and CD56, from PBMCs. The sequencing here drew on CD8+ T cells sorted from blood (inferred from file names), taken from a patient given nivolumab and ipilimumab in sequence. This TCR was sampled from a human donor with melanoma.

CDR3 nucleotides: TGCAGCGCTGAACAGGGATTCGGCACTGAAGCTTTCTTT. Protein product: CSAEQGFGTEAFF. The chain carries TRBV29-1 and TRBJ1-1; D perhaps matches TRBD1 (6 bases). CDR3 length equals 13 residues. The germline V gene has CDR1 SQVTM and CDR2 ANQGSEA. Using reference TRBV29-1 and TRBJ1-1 for the parts outside the CDR3, the full variable domain is SAVISQKPSRDICQRGTSLTIQCQVDSQVTMMFWYRQQPGQSLTLIATANQGSEATYESGFVIDKFPISRPNLTFSTLTVSNMSPEDSSIYLCSAEQGFGTEAFFGQGTRLTVV.